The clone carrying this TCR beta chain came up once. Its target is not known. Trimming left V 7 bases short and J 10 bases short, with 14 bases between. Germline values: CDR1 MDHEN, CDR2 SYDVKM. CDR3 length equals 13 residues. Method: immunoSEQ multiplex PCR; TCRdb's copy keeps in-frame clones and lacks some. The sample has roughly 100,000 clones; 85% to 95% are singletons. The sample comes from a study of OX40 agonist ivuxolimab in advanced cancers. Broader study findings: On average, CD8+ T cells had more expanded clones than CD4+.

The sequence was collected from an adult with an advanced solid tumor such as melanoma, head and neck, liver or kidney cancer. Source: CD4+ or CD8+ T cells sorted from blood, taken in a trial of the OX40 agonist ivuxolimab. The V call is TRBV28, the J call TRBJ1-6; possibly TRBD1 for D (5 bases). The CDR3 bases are TGTGCCAGCAAGGGCGAGGGGTGGTCACCCCTCCACTTT. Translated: CASKGEGWSPLHF.